Described below is a single TCR beta chain sequence and its context. This clone's antigen is unknown. The input lacks base qualities; no much larger clone sits a single base away. This specimen belongs to a study of T cell changes during pregnancy in multiple sclerosis (dated by TCRdb to the late 2010s). For the study in its entirety: In women with multiple sclerosis, the researchers looked at how the T cell repertoire shifted as pregnancy progressed.

Inclusive of the bounding cysteine and phenylalanine, the CDR3 is 15 residues long. The only DNA kept is the CDR3, 45 bases in frame from the first base. Germline trimming amounts to 8 bases on V and 1 base on J, with 5 as the count of junction bases outside the gene matches. From the germline V gene (reference sequence), CDR1 is MNHEY and CDR2 is SMNVEV. The library was prepared using the immunoSEQ multiplex PCR assay. TCRdb holds this immuneACCESS table with in-frame rearrangements only. Some clones are missing; in checked studies, unresolved V genes explain under half, and the rest has no known cause. Present in this sample are tens of thousands of clones, approximately 90% of which were seen just once. Approximately 1.2% of the sample lies in the top ten.

The sequence is built from TRBV27 and TRBJ2-7; 13 central bases correspond to TRBD2. The receptor comes from a female donor with multiple sclerosis, enrolled in a pregnancy study. The sequencing here drew on peripheral blood, taken in the third trimester of pregnancy. The CDR3 has the sequence CASPGTSGTSYEQYF. At the DNA level, the sequence is TGTGCCAGCCCCGGGACTAGCGGGACTTCCTACGAGCAGTACTTC.